This TCR beta chain emerged from a study of T cell repertoires in ileal Crohn's disease. Notes on the study in general: The median delay to postoperative endoscopy was under nine months. Compared with non-smokers, active smokers at surgery showed more clonal expansions.

The length of the CDR3 is 14 residues. Trimming at V came to 6 bases and at J to 6 bases, leaving 7 bases not matched to a gene. CDR1 is MDHEN and CDR2 is SYDVKM in the germline V gene. The sample's time point: neoterminal ileum biopsy at postoperative endoscopy, about 6 months after surgery. Patients were adults with ileal or ileocolonic Crohn's disease needing resection. For this clone: The antigen remains unidentified.

Profiled with immunoSEQ multiplex PCR; TCRdb holds only in-frame clones, not every one. Among approximately 12,000 clones listed, 60% to 80% were seen once. The receptor's source is an adult with Crohn's disease. The genes are TRBV28 and TRBJ1-2; 10 bases match TRBD1. Sequenced input: ileal tissue. Written as DNA, the CDR3 is TGTGCCAGCAGCCCCACCGGGACAGGGGATGGCTACACCTTC. This encodes CASSPTGTGDGYTF.